Following are 13 T cell receptor beta chains from one sample sequenced in a study of cytomegalovirus exposure and HLA in healthy donors. Generated by immunoSEQ multiplex PCR, the TCRdb table keeps only in-frame clones and is missing some. This table holds 150,000 to 200,000 clones, roughly 82% found once. Sample: PBMCs. Source of these receptors: a woman between 18 and 29 years old in good health and CMV-seronegative.

This clone appeared once. This rearrangement joins TRBV12-5 to TRBJ1-1, with D maybe TRBD1 (5 bases). The ends were cut back, 0 bases at V and 8 bases at J, with 13 bases in the middle. Germline CDR1 is LGHNT and CDR2 is FRNRAP. There are 14 residues in the CDR3. The CDR3 DNA sequence: TGTGCTAGTGGTTTGGTGGAGGGGCTGATAGAAGCTTTCTTT. Protein product: CASGLVEGLIEAFF.

The chain links TRBV11-2 to TRBJ2-7; D possibly corresponds to TRBD2 (6 bases). With 1 base removed from V and 2 bases from J, the gap between germline ends came to 21 bases. CDR1 and CDR2 (germline): SGHAT, FQNNGV. The CDR3 is 18 residues long. The CDR3 loop reads CASSLGRLLGRPTYEQYF. The CDR3 DNA reads as TGTGCCAGCAGCTTAGGACGGCTGCTTGGGAGGCCGACCTACGAGCAGTACTTC.

The chain recombines TRBV4-1 with TRBJ2-5; 12 bases are shared with TRBD2. V lost 2 bases, J lost 5 bases, and 6 bases stayed unmatched. The length of the CDR3 is 16 residues. Germline V gene sequence: CDR1 MGHRA, CDR2 YSYEKL. CDR3 region: CASSQILAGGPETQYF. CDR3 DNA sequence: TGCGCCAGCAGCCAAATTCTAGCGGGGGGGCCGGAGACCCAGTACTTC.

This clone has just a few counts. This rearrangement joins TRBV6-1 to TRBJ1-3; a weak D match, TRBD1 (6 bases). The CDR3 is made up of 15 amino acids. V gave up 5 bases and J gave up 3 bases, with 14 bases separating them. From germline, CDR1 is MNHNS and CDR2 SASEGT. The CDR3 here is CASSRTEQGGNTIYF. The DNA of the CDR3 is TGTGCCAGCAGTCGGACCGAACAGGGTGGAAACACCATATATTTT.

The chain is built from TRBV14 and TRBJ2-7; maybe TRBD2 (6 bases). V lost 1 base, J lost 2 bases, and 12 bases lay in between. The V gene's germline CDR1 is SGHDN and CDR2 FVKESK. There are 15 residues in the CDR3. The CDR3 coding sequence is TGTGCCAGCAGCCAAGGGGACTTACCCCCCTACGAGCAGTACTTC. Its translation: CASSQGDLPPYEQYF.

As concerns this clone: Other DNA sequences in this sample translate to the same CDR3. CDR3 residues: CAWSGGSSGNTIYF. DNA of the CDR3: TGTGCCTGGAGTGGGGGCAGCTCTGGAAACACCATATATTTT. This rearrangement joins TRBV30 to TRBJ1-3; weak D call: TRBD1 (5 bases). Germline CDR1 reads GTSNPN; CDR2 reads SVGIG (reference sequence). V was cut by 1 base and J by 0 bases, with 7 bases left in between. The CDR3 totals 14 residues.

The chain employs TRBV19 and TRBJ2-3, with D perhaps TRBD2 (6 bases). The germline CDR1 and CDR2 sequences are LNHDA and SQIVND (reference sequence). CDR3 length: 17 residues. The V end was cut by 4 bases, the J end by 0 bases, with 17 bases between. CDR3 loop: CASSRVGRGASTDTQYF. In nucleotides, the CDR3 is TGTGCCAGTAGTAGGGTAGGGCGGGGCGCTAGCACAGATACGCAGTATTTT. Drawing the rest from reference TRBV19 and TRBJ2-3, the complete variable domain is DGGITQSPKYLFRKEGQNVTLSCEQNLNHDAMYWYRQDPGQGLRLIYYSQIVNDFQKGDIAEGYSVSREKKESFPLTVTSAQKNPTAFYLCASSRVGRGASTDTQYFGPGTRLTVL.

The genes are TRBV5-4 and TRBJ2-3; TRBD1 might be the D (6 bases). This CDR3 comprises 16 residues. The germline gives CDR1 SGHNT, CDR2 YYREEE (reference sequence). V lost 4 bases and J 2 bases, leaving 17 bases between the germline ends. The CDR3 sequence: CASSLKGQTFTDTQYF. In DNA, the CDR3 is TGTGCCAGCAGCCTAAAGGGACAAACCTTCACAGATACGCAGTATTTT.

V is TRBV27 and J is TRBJ1-1; perhaps TRBD1 as D (6 bases). Trimming pared 6 bases from V and 5 bases from J, leaving 19 bases between. This CDR3 region has 15 residues. In germline, CDR1 is MNHEY, CDR2 SMNVEV (reference sequence). The CDR3 nucleotides are TGTGCCAGCAGCGGGGGAGGGGGGCTGCGTACTGAAGCTTTCTTT. Amino acid sequence: CASSGGGGLRTEAFF.

The chain recombines TRBV18 with TRBJ1-2, with 7 bases matching TRBD1. The ends lost 6 bases at V and 2 bases at J; junction bases unmatched: 3. The CDR3 totals 13 residues. Germline V gives CDR1 KGHSH, CDR2 LQKENI. DNA for the CDR3: TGTGCCAGCTCCGGGACAGAAAACTATGGCTACACCTTC. Encoded protein: CASSGTENYGYTF.

The J gene is TRBJ2-1, the V gene TRBV6-6, with 7 bases lining up with TRBD1. Germline trimming cut 4 bases from V and 3 bases from J; bases unmatched to any gene: 3. Germline loops: CDR1 MNHNY, CDR2 SVGAGI (reference sequence). This CDR3 has 14 amino acids. Written as DNA, the CDR3 is TGTGCCAGCAGTTTGACAGGGAACTACAATGAGCAGTTCTTC. As protein: CASSLTGNYNEQFF.

This chain uses TRBV29-1 with TRBJ1-1; TRBD1 matches at 9 bases. This CDR3 has 13 amino acids. The junction had 8 bases not matched to a gene; V was cut back by 7 bases and J by 5 bases. The germline gives CDR1 SQVTM, CDR2 ANQGSEA. Written as DNA, the CDR3 is TGCAGCGGGTCCCGGGACAGGGTGACTGAAGCTTTCTTT. This codes for CSGSRDRVTEAFF. Combining the CDR3 with reference TRBV29-1 and TRBJ1-1 gives the whole variable domain SAVISQKPSRDICQRGTSLTIQCQVDSQVTMMFWYRQQPGQSLTLIATANQGSEATYESGFVIDKFPISRPNLTFSTLTVSNMSPEDSSIYLCSGSRDRVTEAFFGQGTRLTVV.

The chain is built from TRBV28 and TRBJ1-2; D is unresolved. Trimming took 6 bases from V and 7 from J, leaving 12 bases between them. In germline, CDR1 is MDHEN, CDR2 SYDVKM. The CDR3 extends over 12 amino acids. The CDR3 protein is CASRREGGGYTF. The CDR3 DNA reads as TGTGCCAGCAGGAGAGAGGGAGGTGGCTACACCTTC.